This T cell receptor beta chain was recovered during a study of CD8 T cells in ankylosing spondylitis. Whole-study results and caveats: Seemingly distinctive of ankylosing spondylitis blood was a TCR beta motif formed by eight highly homologous variants. Enrichment of disease-linked clones was reportedly significant in matched ankylosing spondylitis synovial fluid.

In making TCR beta libraries, quantitative 5'-RACE with molecular barcodes was used. TCRdb used MiXCR to reprocess the 5' RACE reads, holding one entry per CDR3 protein. The sample shows around 770,000 distinct CDR3 sequences, under 20% of them seen only once. V dropped 6 bases and J dropped 3; count of bases not matched to a gene: 4. The CDR3 runs 12 residues. Germline V gene sequence: CDR1 SQVTM, CDR2 ANQGSEA. This clonotype turned up a few times. Its antigen is unknown. The J gene is TRBJ2-7, the V gene TRBV29-1, with TRBD2 identical over 8 bases. Sequencing was performed on blood, either unsorted or a sorted T cell fraction (not recorded which). This sequence originates from a male donor with ankylosing spondylitis. CDR3 sequence: CSVTSVIYEQYF. CDR3 in DNA: TGCAGCGTGACTAGCGTCATCTACGAGCAGTACTTC.